This TCR beta chain was recovered during a study of Ad26.COV2.S vaccination and SARS-CoV-2 variants. Study in general: Within the COV1001 Ad26.COV2.S trial arm, the donor was enrolled. By the intramuscular route, Ad26.COV2.S was given once, or twice 56 days apart. Study observations and caveats: Analyses that measured TCR breadth and depth may have underestimated total T cell responses. Recipients of either vaccine or placebo displayed similar breadth of non-spike TCRs.

Sequencing was performed with immunoSEQ multiplex PCR; in TCRdb, only in-frame clones are kept and a portion is missing. The sample has hundreds of thousands of clones, around 90% seen once. On this clone itself: The antigen remains unidentified.

Trimming removed 4 bases from V and 2 bases from J, with 14 bases in between. The CDR3 has 15 amino acids. Per germline, CDR1 SGHAT and CDR2 FQNNGV. Indicated treatment: about 20 received Ad26.COV2.S at low or high dose, single or two shots; 5 received placebo; per-sample allocation not given. Repertoires come from day 63 after the first vaccine or placebo injection. The V and J genes are TRBV11-2 and TRBJ2-5; D perhaps matches TRBD1 (6 bases). Sequenced here: peripheral blood, sampled in a trial of Ad26.COV2.S vaccine versus placebo. The receptor's source is a person between 18 and 59 years old who received the Ad26.COV2.S COVID-19 vaccine or a placebo. CDR3 residues: CASSSAGGQQETQYF. The CDR3 nucleotides read TGTGCCAGCAGCTCGGCTGGGGGCCAACAAGAGACCCAGTACTTC.